The next 2 T cell receptor beta chains were all read from a single sample in a study of T cell repertoires in cytomegalovirus infection. MiXCR, run by TCRdb on the reads, gives a single entry per CDR3 protein. Of 740,000 or so distinct CDR3 sequences listed, 35% to 40% are singletons. The sequencing input was PBMCs. These receptors all stem from a human donor in good health (CMV status not recorded). Some clones in this sample may be carry-over from other donors' samples.

A few counts support this clonotype. V is TRBV7-9 and J is TRBJ2-7; a weak D match, TRBD1 (8 bases). With 5 bases removed from V and 0 bases from J, the gap between germline ends came to 14 bases. The CDR3 covers 15 residues. Germline CDR1 reads SEHNR; CDR2 reads FQNEAQ (reference sequence). The chain's CDR3 is CASSGRDRSSYEQYF. As DNA, the CDR3 is TGTGCCAGCAGCGGGAGGGACAGGAGCTCCTACGAGCAGTACTTC.

There are a few counts of this clonotype. This sequence joins TRBV12-3 or TRBV12-4 and TRBJ2-7; weak D call: TRBD2 (8 bases). This CDR3 is 17 amino acids long. Trimming shortened V by 6 bases and J by 1 base, and 22 bases separated the two germline ends. The CDR3 DNA follows: TGTGCCAGCAGCCGTTTTAGCGGGACAGCCGGATCCTACGAGCAGTACTTC. Translating gives CASSRFSGTAGSYEQYF.